This is a list of T cell receptor beta chains from one sample in a study of CD8+CD57+ T cells in acquired aplastic anemia. TCRdb reprocessed the reads with MiXCR, giving one entry per CDR3 protein. The sample carries 150,000 to 200,000 distinct CDR3 sequences, 40% to 60% recorded once. The sample consisted of sorted CD4+, CD8+, or CD8+CD57+ T cells (not recorded which) from PBMCs. The receptors come from a human donor with aplastic anemia. Both conserved end residues are part of each CDR3. The D gene is left open where the match is weak. Rows give clone size only sometimes, using once, few, many, or a class for an expanded clone.

V,length,J,size,D,CDR3,DNA
TRBV20-1,12,TRBJ2-7,-,TRBD2,CSAEGTRLEQYF,TGCAGTGCTGAGGGGACTAGGCTCGAACAGTACTTC
TRBV10-3,13,TRBJ1-3,many,-,CAITPPPGNTIYF,TGTGCCATCACCCCCCCGCCTGGAAACACCATATATTTT
TRBV6-5,16,TRBJ2-7,many,-,CASSYSEVRGAYEQYF,TGTGCCAGCAGTTACTCGGAGGTTAGAGGGGCCTACGAGCAGTACTTC
TRBV5-1,16,TRBJ2-2,many,-,CASSLYGQSNTGELFF,TGCGCCAGCAGCTTGTATGGGCAATCGAACACCGGGGAGCTGTTTTTT
TRBV6-1,13,TRBJ1-5,-,-,CASRRQINQPQHF,TGTGCCAGCAGAAGACAGATCAATCAGCCCCAGCATTTT
TRBV7-8,16,TRBJ2-7,-,TRBD2,CASSWGITLADDEQYF,TGTGCCAGCAGCTGGGGGATTACACTAGCGGACGACGAGCAGTACTTC
TRBV19,15,TRBJ1-2,-,TRBD1,CASSIPGQLSYGYTF,TGTGCCAGTAGTATCCCGGGACAGCTGTCCTATGGCTACACCTTC
TRBV10-2,16,TRBJ2-2,-,-,CASSALNTANTGELFF,TGCGCCAGCAGTGCATTGAACACAGCTAACACCGGGGAGCTGTTTTTT
TRBV2,13,TRBJ2-5,-,-,CAIRGGVEETQYF,TGTGCCATCAGGGGGGGAGTGGAGGAGACCCAGTACTTC
TRBV10-3,17,TRBJ1-2,few,-,CAISESSSSGWHYGYTF,TGTGCCATCAGTGAGTCGTCTTCGTCAGGGTGGCACTATGGCTACACCTTC
TRBV27,16,TRBJ2-1,-,TRBD2,CASSRLAGDRDNEQFF,TGTGCCAGCAGCCGACTAGCGGGAGATCGGGACAATGAGCAGTTCTTC
TRBV5-6,15,TRBJ1-2,-,TRBD1,CASSTPGTGAQGYTF,TGTGCCAGCAGCACCCCCGGGACAGGGGCGCAAGGCTACACCTTC
TRBV6-6,14,TRBJ1-2,many,-,CASSWARYDYGYTF,TGTGCCAGCAGTTGGGCAAGATACGACTATGGCTACACCTTC
TRBV24-1,17,TRBJ2-3,-,TRBD2,CATSDSGTRLPTDTQYF,TGTGCCACCAGTGATTCGGGGACTAGACTTCCCACAGATACGCAGTATTTT
TRBV10-3,14,TRBJ2-7,-,-,CAISERQSSYEQYF,TGTGCCATCAGTGAGAGACAGAGCTCCTACGAGCAGTACTTC
TRBV12-3/TRBV12-4,12,TRBJ1-6,-,TRBD1,CASSLGTGPLHF,TGTGCCAGCAGTTTAGGGACAGGACCCCTCCACTTT
TRBV7-2,12,TRBJ2-7,-,TRBD1,CASGTGVYEQYF,TGTGCCAGCGGGACAGGAGTATACGAGCAGTACTTC
TRBV5-1,15,TRBJ1-5,many,TRBD1,CASSLSTGVNQPQHF,TGCGCCAGCAGCTTGTCGACAGGGGTAAATCAGCCCCAGCATTTT